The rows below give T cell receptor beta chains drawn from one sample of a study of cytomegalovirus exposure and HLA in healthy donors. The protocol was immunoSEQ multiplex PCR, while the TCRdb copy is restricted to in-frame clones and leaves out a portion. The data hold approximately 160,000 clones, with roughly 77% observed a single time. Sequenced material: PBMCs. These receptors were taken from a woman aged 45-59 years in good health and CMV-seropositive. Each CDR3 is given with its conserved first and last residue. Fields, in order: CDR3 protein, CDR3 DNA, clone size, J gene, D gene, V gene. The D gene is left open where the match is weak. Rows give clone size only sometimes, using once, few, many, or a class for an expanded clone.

CASSEQLAGVNEQFF,TGTGCCAGCAGTGAGCAGCTAGCGGGAGTCAATGAGCAGTTCTTC,.,TRBJ2-1,TRBD2,TRBV6-4
CASSPFAGDGPTYEQYF,TGTGCCAGCTCACCATTTGCGGGGGACGGCCCCACCTACGAGCAGTACTTC,.,TRBJ2-7,TRBD2,TRBV18
CASSLVAGGPNEQFF,TGTGCCAGCAGTTTGGTCGCGGGAGGGCCCAATGAGCAGTTCTTC,few,TRBJ2-1,TRBD2,TRBV28
CASSVGGGRVNEQFF,TGTGCCAGCAGCGTAGGGGGCGGGAGGGTGAATGAGCAGTTCTTC,.,TRBJ2-1,TRBD2,TRBV9
CASSYISSRGGGQYF,TGTGCCAGCAGTTATATCTCCTCACGTGGGGGAGGGCAGTACTTC,.,TRBJ2-7,.,TRBV28
CASSITRGERYNEQFF,TGTGCCAGCAGCATAACACGGGGAGAGAGGTACAATGAGCAGTTCTTC,.,TRBJ2-1,.,TRBV5-4
CASSQEAVVSRRGDTQYF,TGCGCCAGCAGCCAAGAAGCGGTCGTCTCCCGGCGTGGAGATACGCAGTATTTT,few,TRBJ2-3,.,TRBV4-3
CASSPRRLGANTEAFF,TGTGCCAGCTCCCCGAGGCGGTTGGGAGCGAACACTGAAGCTTTCTTT,.,TRBJ1-1,.,TRBV18
CASSPGTGNTEAFF,TGCGCCAGCAGCCCCGGAACAGGGAACACTGAAGCTTTCTTT,.,TRBJ1-1,.,TRBV5-1
CASSLRGLPTDTQYF,TGTGCTAGCAGCTTACGTGGGCTTCCCACAGATACGCAGTATTTT,few,TRBJ2-3,.,TRBV7-7
CASSVIGGQGNEQFF,TGTGCCAGCAGCGTCATCGGGGGGCAAGGGAATGAGCAGTTCTTC,.,TRBJ2-1,.,TRBV9
CASSLARDQETQYF,TGTGCCAGCAGCTTAGCCCGAGACCAAGAGACCCAGTACTTC,.,TRBJ2-5,.,TRBV7-9
CASGLVLGGTENTGELFF,TGTGCTAGTGGTTTGGTACTTGGTGGGACTGAAAACACCGGGGAGCTGTTTTTT,.,TRBJ2-2,.,TRBV12-5
CAWSVGAGGRANVLTF,TGTGCCTGGAGTGTGGGGGCGGGAGGGAGGGCCAACGTCCTGACTTTC,.,TRBJ2-6,TRBD2,TRBV30
CASSLGLAGLQYNEQFF,TGTGCCAGCAGCCTGGGGCTAGCGGGTCTACAATACAATGAGCAGTTCTTC,.,TRBJ2-1,TRBD2,TRBV7-2
CASSPPGAGANVLTF,TGTGCCAGCAGCCCCCCAGGGGCTGGGGCCAACGTCCTGACTTTC,.,TRBJ2-6,.,TRBV7-9
CASSPTGGRNTEAFF,TGTGCCAGCAGTCCAACAGGGGGAAGGAACACTGAAGCTTTCTTT,once,TRBJ1-1,TRBD1,TRBV7-6
CASTAHRTSGSADTQYF,TGTGCCAGCACCGCTCACCGGACTAGCGGGAGTGCAGATACGCAGTATTTT,few,TRBJ2-3,TRBD2,TRBV27
CASSLDQVPATNEKLFF,TGTGCCAGCAGCTTAGACCAGGTGCCAGCAACTAATGAAAAACTGTTTTTT,few,TRBJ1-4,.,TRBV11-2
CASSGLVSGNEQFF,TGTGCCAGCAGTGGCCTCGTGAGCGGTAATGAGCAGTTCTTC,.,TRBJ2-1,.,TRBV6-1
CAIRQGTGNTIYF,TGTGCCATCAGACAGGGGACTGGAAACACCATATATTTT,.,TRBJ1-3,TRBD1,TRBV10-3
CASSLRDRAWDTQYF,TGTGCCAGCAGCCTCCGGGACAGGGCGTGGGATACGCAGTATTTT,.,TRBJ2-3,TRBD1,TRBV14
CSSSLEAGTNTGELFF,TGTTCCAGCAGCTTAGAAGCGGGGACGAACACCGGGGAGCTGTTTTTT,.,TRBJ2-2,TRBD2,TRBV7-9
CASSLDRSNQPQHF,TGTGCCAGCAGTTTGGACAGAAGCAATCAGCCCCAGCATTTT,.,TRBJ1-5,.,TRBV6-1
CASSADRGGEQYF,TGTGCCAGCAGCGCAGACAGGGGTGGCGAGCAGTACTTC,.,TRBJ2-7,TRBD1,TRBV7-3
CASSRTQGAGNTIYF,TGTGCCAGCAGCCGGACGCAGGGGGCTGGAAACACCATATATTTT,.,TRBJ1-3,TRBD1,TRBV4-2
CASSQGTSGGGSQFF,TGTGCCAGCAGCCAAGGGACTAGCGGGGGGGGCTCGCAGTTCTTC,.,TRBJ2-1,TRBD2,TRBV4-2
CASSLARTSGNDEQYF,TGCGCCAGCAGCTTGGCCAGGACTAGCGGGAATGACGAGCAGTACTTC,.,TRBJ2-7,TRBD2,TRBV5-1
CASSLSPGWGGRLFF,TGTGCCAGCAGTTTATCTCCAGGGTGGGGGGGAAGACTGTTTTTT,.,TRBJ1-4,.,TRBV27
CASSHTGSYEQYF,TGCGCCAGCAGTCACACAGGGTCCTACGAGCAGTACTTC,.,TRBJ2-7,.,TRBV23-1
CASSPDRYNEQFF,TGTGCCAGCTCACCAGACAGATACAATGAGCAGTTCTTC,.,TRBJ2-1,.,TRBV18
CASSVSFGIGEKLFF,TGTGCCAGCAGCGTATCTTTCGGGATCGGTGAAAAACTGTTTTTT,.,TRBJ1-4,.,TRBV9
CASSLGLPPMPQYF,TGTGCCAGCAGCCTGGGACTACCCCCCATGCCCCAGTACTTC,.,TRBJ2-5,TRBD2,TRBV27
CAISLQGMNTEAFF,TGTGCCATCAGTCTCCAGGGAATGAACACTGAAGCTTTCTTT,.,TRBJ1-1,.,TRBV10-3
CASSLFIVGQLISGYTF,TGTGCCAGCAGCTTGTTTATAGTGGGGCAGCTCATTAGTGGCTACACCTTC,.,TRBJ1-2,.,TRBV5-8
CASSSHPGRDYGYTF,TGTGCCAGCAGTTCGCACCCGGGGAGAGACTATGGCTACACCTTC,.,TRBJ1-2,.,TRBV28
CASSNRQGAGGYTF,TGTGCCAGCAGCAATAGACAGGGGGCGGGAGGCTACACCTTC,.,TRBJ1-2,TRBD1,TRBV5-6
CASSLGGMGAYEQYF,TGTGCCAGCAGTTTAGGCGGGATGGGGGCCTACGAGCAGTACTTC,few,TRBJ2-7,.,TRBV28
CASSEDTYEQYF,TGTGCCAGCTCAGAGGACACCTACGAGCAGTACTTC,few,TRBJ2-7,.,TRBV18
CAITRDQNTEAFF,TGTGCCATCACCAGGGATCAGAACACTGAAGCTTTCTTT,.,TRBJ1-1,.,TRBV10-3
CASSAVGTGNPLQETQYF,TGTGCCAGCAGTGCTGTCGGGACAGGGAACCCACTCCAAGAGACCCAGTACTTC,.,TRBJ2-5,TRBD1,TRBV2
CASKGTYNEQFF,TGTGCCAGTAAGGGGACCTACAATGAGCAGTTCTTC,few,TRBJ2-1,.,TRBV19
CASKPKAAEAFF,TGTGCCAGTAAACCTAAAGCCGCTGAAGCTTTCTTT,.,TRBJ1-1,.,TRBV19
CSSSFSGGRSTDTQYF,TGTTCCAGCAGCTTTAGCGGGGGGCGAAGCACAGATACGCAGTATTTT,.,TRBJ2-3,TRBD2,TRBV7-9
CASSFGPDRAGKTQYF,TGTGCCAGCAGTTTTGGCCCGGACAGGGCAGGTAAGACCCAGTACTTC,.,TRBJ2-5,TRBD1,TRBV6-5
CASRGNWANVLTF,TGTGCCAGTCGGGGAAACTGGGCCAACGTCCTGACTTTC,.,TRBJ2-6,.,TRBV19
CASSSGLISYNEQFF,TGTGCCAGCAGCTCGGGACTGATATCCTACAATGAGCAGTTCTTC,.,TRBJ2-1,.,TRBV7-2
CASSATLQEAQYF,TGTGCCAGCAGTGCGACGCTCCAAGAGGCCCAGTACTTC,.,TRBJ2-5,.,TRBV6-1
CASAGVSGNQPQHF,TGTGCCAGCGCAGGGGTCTCGGGGAATCAGCCCCAGCATTTT,once,TRBJ1-5,.,TRBV28